The table lists the clone carrying this T cell receptor (beta chain) with a few counts. What it binds is unknown. Treatment: oral pan-JAK inhibitor, 5-10 mg twice daily. Peripheral blood, together with lesional scalp punch biopsies, was collected from alopecia areata patients. The CDR3 is 12 residues long. This entry comes from a study of CD8+ T cells in alopecia areata. Overall study: Treated patients were given oral tofacitinib, which was dosed at 5 to 10 mg twice daily.

Study outcomes and limitations: Persistence during tofacitinib was seen for many expanded lesional clones in scalp and blood. Among the top 100, expanded CD8+ clones, as well as scalp clonality, were significantly decreased by tofacitinib.

Extracted from the samples, RNA was reverse transcribed into cDNA to serve as the sequencing template. The assay was immunoSEQ multiplex PCR, and TCRdb's table has in-frame clones only and misses some. The table has 120,000 to 150,000 clones, 82% seen once. The sequencing here drew on CD8+ T cells sorted from blood, taken at week 4, from a patient treated with tofacitinib. The origin of this receptor is a human donor with alopecia areata. This chain connects TRBV21-1 to TRBJ2-7; TRBD2 reflects the table's D call only, with no check against the DNA. TRBV21-1 is annotated as a pseudogene. The CDR3 DNA sequence: TGTGCCAGCAGCAAAGGGAGGTACGAGCAGTACTTC. Protein product: CASSKGRYEQYF.